This passage covers 10 T cell receptor beta chains from one sample sequenced in a study of OX40 agonist ivuxolimab in advanced cancers. The repertoire was sequenced with immunoSEQ multiplex PCR; TCRdb's copy has only in-frame clones and lacks some. The repertoire has tens of thousands of clones, less than 90% of them found once; the top ten carry about 48%. The sample was CD4+ or CD8+ T cells sorted from blood, taken in a trial of the OX40 agonist ivuxolimab. These receptors came from an adult with an advanced solid tumor such as melanoma, head and neck, liver or kidney cancer.

The chain carries TRBV5-1 and TRBJ2-7, with 9 bases aligning to TRBD1. The trim removed 4 bases at V and 0 bases at J, leaving 5 bases unmatched. Looked up from germline, CDR1 is SGHRS and CDR2 is YFSETQ. The CDR3 consists of 15 residues. The CDR3 here is CASSMGTGLSYEQYF. The CDR3, as DNA: TGCGCCAGCAGCATGGGGACAGGGCTCTCCTACGAGCAGTACTTC.

This clone has only one observation. The V gene is TRBV7-2, the J gene TRBJ2-7, with 8 nucleotides matching TRBD1. The V gene end was trimmed by 3 bases and the J gene end by 3 bases; junction bases not matched to a gene: 7. CDR1 SGHTA and CDR2 FQGNSA come from the germline V gene. This CDR3 comprises 15 residues. CDR3 region: CASSFRGQGLYEQYF. CDR3 in DNA: TGTGCCAGCAGCTTTCGAGGACAGGGACTCTACGAGCAGTACTTC.

The chain recombines TRBV11-2 with TRBJ1-6; D gene unclear. The V and J ends lost 7 bases and 5 bases respectively, with 15 bases between them. Germline CDR1 reads SGHAT; CDR2 reads FQNNGV. This CDR3 spans 15 amino acids. CDR3: CASTEPGHNNSPLHF. Written as DNA, the CDR3 is TGTGCCAGCACCGAGCCCGGGCACAATAATTCACCCCTCCACTTT.

Of note for this clone: Other nucleotide sequences in the sample specify the same CDR3. CDR3 coding DNA: TGTGCCAGCAGCTTAGGGGGGGCAGATACGCAGTATTTT. Protein product: CASSLGGADTQYF. The rearrangement links TRBV7-9 to TRBJ2-3; possibly TRBD2 for D (6 bases). The CDR3 runs 13 residues. The V gene lost 1 base and the J gene lost 4 bases, with 6 bases spanning the gap. CDR1 and CDR2 from the germline V gene are SEHNR and FQNEAQ (reference sequence).

This clone appeared a single time. The chain has TRBV6-6 and TRBJ1-4, with 7 bases lining up with TRBD1. J gave up 8 bases and V 4 bases, and 10 bases lay outside the gene matches. This CDR3 is built from 15 residues. Germline V gene data show CDR1 as MNHNY and CDR2 as SVGAGI (reference sequence). The CDR3 spells CASSWILTGREKLFF. CDR3 DNA: TGTGCCAGCAGTTGGATCCTGACAGGGCGAGAAAAACTGTTTTTT.

The rearrangement joins TRBV6-1 to TRBJ1-5; D is possibly TRBD1 (6 bases). The V end lost 4 bases, the J end lost 3 bases, and 13 bases lay between the germline ends. This CDR3 has 15 residues. Germline loops: CDR1 MNHNS, CDR2 SASEGT. The CDR3 nucleotides are TGTGCCAGCAGTGGGTTAGGACAGTACAATCAGCCCCAGCATTTT. Residues: CASSGLGQYNQPQHF.

The sample holds many counts of this clone. This chain uses TRBV4-3 with TRBJ1-2, with 7 nucleotides matching TRBD1. J lost 6 bases, V lost 6 bases, and 19 bases had no gene match. The length of the CDR3 is 17 residues. Per germline, CDR1 LGHNA and CDR2 YSLEER. CDR3 bases: TGCGCCAGCAGTCCAAGAACAGGGGATCATTCCCTCCATGGCTACACCTTC. Amino acid sequence: CASSPRTGDHSLHGYTF.

The chain carries TRBV19 and TRBJ2-4; the D gene could be TRBD1 or TRBD2 (5 bases each). CDR1 is LNHDA and CDR2 is SQIVND in the germline V gene (reference sequence). V lost 5 bases and J lost 15, with 20 bases in between. CDR3 length: 13 amino acids. In DNA, the CDR3 is TGTGCCAGTAGTGCCCGGGACCCATTGTTTCCGTACTTC. It translates to CASSARDPLFPYF.

The chain couples TRBV5-1 to TRBJ2-1; no clear D. CDR3 length: 13 amino acids. Germline assignment: CDR1 SGHRS and CDR2 YFSETQ. The germline V and J ends were trimmed by 0 bases and 5 bases, with 6 bases remaining between them. The CDR3 sequence is CASSLARNNEQFF. The DNA for the CDR3 is TGCGCCAGCAGCTTGGCCAGAAACAATGAGCAGTTCTTC.

The chain combines TRBV7-9 with TRBJ2-3; 7 bases align to TRBD1. In germline, CDR1 is SEHNR, CDR2 FQNEAQ (reference sequence). The CDR3 has 16 amino acids. The J segment lost 4 bases and the V segment lost 8 bases, leaving 15 bases of the junction unmatched. The CDR3 DNA follows: TGTGCCAGCTCGAGCCCCCAGACAGGGAACGCAGATACGCAGTATTTT. Protein product: CASSSPQTGNADTQYF.